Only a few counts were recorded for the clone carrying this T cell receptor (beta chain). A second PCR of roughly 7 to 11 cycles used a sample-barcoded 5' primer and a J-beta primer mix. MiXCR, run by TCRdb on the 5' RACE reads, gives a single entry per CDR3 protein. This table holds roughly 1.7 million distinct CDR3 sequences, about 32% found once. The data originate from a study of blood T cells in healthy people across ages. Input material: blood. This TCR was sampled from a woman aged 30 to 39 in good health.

The CDR3 loop is CASSLGLAGVSSYEQYF. The CDR3 DNA reads as TGTGCCAGCAGCTTGGGGCTAGCGGGAGTTTCTTCCTACGAGCAGTACTTC. This rearrangement joins TRBV5-6 to TRBJ2-7; 10 nucleotides match TRBD2. The CDR3 consists of 17 residues. The trim removed 0 bases at V and 1 base at J, leaving 7 bases unmatched. CDR1 SGHDT and CDR2 YYEEEE come from the germline V gene.